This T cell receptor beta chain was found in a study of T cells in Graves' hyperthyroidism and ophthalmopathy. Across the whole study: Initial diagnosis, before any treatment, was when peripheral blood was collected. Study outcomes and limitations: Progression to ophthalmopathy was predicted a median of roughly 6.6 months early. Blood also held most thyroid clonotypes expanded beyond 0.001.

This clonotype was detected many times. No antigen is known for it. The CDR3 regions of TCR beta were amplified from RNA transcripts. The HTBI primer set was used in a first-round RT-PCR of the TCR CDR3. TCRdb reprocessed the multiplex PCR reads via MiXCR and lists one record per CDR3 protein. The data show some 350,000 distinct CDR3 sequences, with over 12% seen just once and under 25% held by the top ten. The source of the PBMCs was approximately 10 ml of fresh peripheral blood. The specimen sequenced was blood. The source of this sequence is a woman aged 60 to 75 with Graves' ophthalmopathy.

The CDR3: CASSLRTSGGGGNEQFF. CDR3 nucleotide sequence: TGCGCCAGCAGCCTACGGACTAGCGGAGGTGGAGGTAATGAGCAGTTCTTC. The chain joins TRBV5-1 to TRBJ2-1; 10 bases line up with TRBD2. The CDR3 runs to 17 residues. V trimming: 4 bases; J trimming: 7 bases; junction bases outside the gene matches: 14. The germline V gene encodes CDR1 SGHRS and CDR2 YFSETQ.